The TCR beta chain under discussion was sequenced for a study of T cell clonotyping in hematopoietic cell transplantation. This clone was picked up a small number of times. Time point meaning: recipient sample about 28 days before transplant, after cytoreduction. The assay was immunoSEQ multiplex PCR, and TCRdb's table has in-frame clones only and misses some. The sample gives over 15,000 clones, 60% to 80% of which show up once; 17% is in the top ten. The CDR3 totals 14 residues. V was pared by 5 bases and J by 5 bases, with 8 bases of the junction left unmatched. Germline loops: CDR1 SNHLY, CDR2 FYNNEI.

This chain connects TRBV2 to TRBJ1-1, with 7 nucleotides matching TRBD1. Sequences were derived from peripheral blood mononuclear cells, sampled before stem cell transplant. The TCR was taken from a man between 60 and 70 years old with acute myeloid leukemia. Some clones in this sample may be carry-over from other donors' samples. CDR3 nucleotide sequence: TGTGCCAGCAGTTGGCGGACAGGCGGGACTGAAGCTTTCTTT. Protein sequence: CASSWRTGGTEAFF.